This T cell receptor beta chain derives from a study of technical replicates of blood from four donors. Using immunoSEQ multiplex PCR, the repertoire was profiled, and TCRdb retains in-frame clones only, with some absent. The data show approximately 82,000 clones, about 91% seen once. The ends were cut back, 8 bases at V and 10 bases at J, with 11 bases in the middle. Germline V gene lookup returns CDR1 SNHLY and CDR2 FYNNEI. The CDR3 extends over 10 amino acids. The genes are TRBV2 and TRBJ1-1; possibly TRBD1 for D (5 bases). The receptor comes from a human donor in good health. Some clones in this sample may be carry-over from other donors' samples. The source material was T cells isolated from PBMCs. The CDR3 nucleotides are TGTGCCAGCGGGACTGTAGGAGCTTTCTTT. Protein sequence: CASGTVGAFF.